Presented here are 11 T cell receptor beta chains from one specimen sequenced in a study of blood T cell repertoires in COVID-19. TCRdb's copy holds only in-frame clones and misses some; the assay was immunoSEQ multiplex PCR. The sample includes 40,000 to 55,000 clones, 80% to 90% seen only once; the top ten take 15% to 18%. The specimen sequenced was peripheral blood. The receptors derive from a man in his 70s with active COVID-19.

The chain joins TRBV18 to TRBJ1-1, with 8 nucleotides matching TRBD1. CDR3 length equals 14 residues. V lost 2 bases to trimming and J lost 2 bases; unmatched junction nucleotides: 1. Germline-derived CDR1 and CDR2 are KGHSH and LQKENI. This CDR3 reads CASSPGQGNTEAFF. DNA of the CDR3: TGTGCCAGCTCACCAGGACAGGGCAACACTGAAGCTTTCTTT.

The chain employs TRBV7-2 and TRBJ2-5, with 12 positions matching TRBD2. CDR3 size: 17 residues. V shed 6 bases, J shed 5 bases, and the junction held 13 bases outside the gene matches. The germline V gene encodes CDR1 SGHTA and CDR2 FQGNSA. The CDR3 sequence is CASSFSASGGAAETQYF. The CDR3 nucleotides read TGTGCCAGCAGTTTTTCTGCTAGCGGGGGGGCCGCTGAGACCCAGTACTTC.

This chain uses TRBV23-1 with TRBJ1-4; D ambiguous. TRBV23-1 is sorted into the ORF group, with uncertain function. V was pared by 3 bases and J by 3 bases, with 11 bases between. The CDR3 is made up of 15 amino acids. CDR3: CASSHRGSANEKLFF. Here the CDR3 DNA reads TGCGCCAGCAGTCACCGAGGTTCGGCTAATGAAAAACTGTTTTTT.

V usage is TRBV4-1 and J usage is TRBJ1-6; 9 nucleotides align to TRBD1. V lost 4 bases and J lost 0; bases outside the gene matches: 4. Germline loops: CDR1 MGHRA, CDR2 YSYEKL. The CDR3 extends over 17 amino acids. CDR3 coding DNA: TGCGCCAGCAGCCCAGGACAGGGGAGCTCCTATAATTCACCCCTCCACTTT. Translation gives CASSPGQGSSYNSPLHF.

The count of this clone is one. The rearrangement uses TRBV27 and TRBJ1-1; D remains ambiguous. Germline values: CDR1 MNHEY, CDR2 SMNVEV (reference sequence). V shed 6 bases and J shed 0 bases, with 17 bases lying between them. This CDR3 has 16 residues. Here the CDR3 reads CASSRKSPHVNTEAFF. CDR3 coding DNA: TGTGCCAGCAGCCGAAAATCCCCACATGTGAACACTGAAGCTTTCTTT.

This sequence joins TRBV28 and TRBJ1-5; tentative D call: TRBD1 (6 bases). There are 15 residues in the CDR3. The germline V gene encodes CDR1 MDHEN and CDR2 SYDVKM. With 5 bases removed from V and 1 base from J, the gap between germline ends came to 12 bases. In nucleotides, the CDR3 is TGTGCCAGCAGTCTACCTCAGGGGAGCAATCAGCCCCAGCATTTT. Translated: CASSLPQGSNQPQHF.

V is TRBV19 and J is TRBJ2-3; D unclear. V was cut by 4 bases and J by 5 bases, with 7 bases left in between. This CDR3 has 12 residues. Germline V CDR1 and CDR2: LNHDA, SQIVND (reference sequence). The DNA for the CDR3 is TGTGCCAGTAGTACGCCGGGAGATACGCAGTATTTT. Protein sequence: CASSTPGDTQYF.

This chain links TRBV5-4 with TRBJ2-7; D is undetermined. Trimming removed 3 bases at V and 2 bases at J, with 12 bases between. CDR3 size: 14 residues. Germline V gene lookup returns CDR1 SGHNT and CDR2 YYREEE (reference sequence). The CDR3 bases are TGTGCCAGCAGCTATGGTGGCTCCGCCTACGAGCAGTACTTC. Encoded protein: CASSYGGSAYEQYF. Drawing the rest from reference TRBV5-4 and TRBJ2-7, the complete variable domain is ETGVTQSPTHLIKTRGQQVTLRCSSQSGHNTVSWYQQALGQGPQFIFQYYREEENGRGNFPPRFSGLQFPNYSSELNVNALELDDSALYLCASSYGGSAYEQYFGPGTRLTVT.

V is TRBV23-1 and J is TRBJ1-1; D ambiguous. TRBV23-1 is an ORF; its function is uncertain. Trimming removed 0 bases at V and 1 base at J, with 6 bases between. The CDR3 sequence is 14 residues long. CDR3 sequence: CASSQSSRNTEAFF. CDR3 nucleotide sequence: TGCGCCAGCAGTCAATCTTCGAGGAACACTGAAGCTTTCTTT.

This clone was found once. The chain employs TRBV15 and TRBJ1-5, with TRBD1 matching 8 bases. Trimming at V came to 5 bases and at J to 2 bases, leaving 17 bases not matched to a gene. This CDR3 is built from 19 residues. Germline CDR1 is LNHNV and CDR2 is YYDKDF (reference sequence). CDR3 region: CATSSTPRDRRLGNQPQHF. CDR3 bases: TGTGCCACCAGCTCAACACCTCGGGACAGGCGGCTTGGCAATCAGCCCCAGCATTTT.

The gene calls are TRBV6-5 and TRBJ1-5; D remains ambiguous. The V end was cut by 6 bases, the J end by 2 bases, with 5 bases between. This CDR3 is 12 amino acids long. Germline CDR1 MNHEY, CDR2 SVGAGI. The CDR3 nucleotides are TGTGCCAGCAGGCAGGGCAATCAGCCCCAGCATTTT. Translating it yields CASRQGNQPQHF.